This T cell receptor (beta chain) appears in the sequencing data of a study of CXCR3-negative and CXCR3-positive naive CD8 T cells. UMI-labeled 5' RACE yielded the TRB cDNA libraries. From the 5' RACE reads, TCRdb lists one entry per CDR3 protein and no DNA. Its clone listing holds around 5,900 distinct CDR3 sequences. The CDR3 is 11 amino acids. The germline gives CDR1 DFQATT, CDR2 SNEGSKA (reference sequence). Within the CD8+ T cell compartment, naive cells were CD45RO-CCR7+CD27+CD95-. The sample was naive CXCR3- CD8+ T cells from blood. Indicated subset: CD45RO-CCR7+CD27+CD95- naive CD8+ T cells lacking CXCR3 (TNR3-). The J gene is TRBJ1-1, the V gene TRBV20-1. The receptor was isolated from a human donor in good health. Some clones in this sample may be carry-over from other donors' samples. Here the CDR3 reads CSAKDGREAFF.